This T cell receptor beta chain stems from a study of shared clonotypes between healthy human individuals. Generated by immunoSEQ multiplex PCR, the TCRdb table keeps only in-frame clones and is missing some. This sample has millions of clones, with roughly 95% found just once. This CDR3 spans 14 amino acids. Germline CDR1 is MNHNY and CDR2 is SVGAGI (reference sequence). J gave up 6 bases and V 11 bases, and 13 bases lay outside the gene matches. Naive CD8 cells, CD45RO-negative and positively selected for CCR7, excluded terminally differentiated effector memory CD45RA+ cells. The receptor was derived from a young man in good health. The chain links TRBV6-6 to TRBJ2-4; 7 nucleotides line up with TRBD2. The sequencing input was naive CD8+ T cells sorted from blood. The CDR3: CAVLGERDPNIQYF. The DNA for the CDR3 is TGTGCCGTGTTAGGGGAGCGGGATCCAAACATTCAGTACTTC.